These 13 T cell receptor beta chains share one sample of origin, sequenced in a study of shared clonotypes between healthy human individuals. The protocol was immunoSEQ multiplex PCR, while the TCRdb copy is restricted to in-frame clones and leaves out a portion. The table lists some 2.3 million clones, over 85% of them singletons. The sequenced sample consisted of naive CD4+ T cells from PBMCs. Subset in this sample: CD45RA+ positively selected. The receptor set was obtained from a man in his late teens or twenties in good health. Some clones in this sample may be carry-over from other donors' samples.

V gene TRBV25-1 combines with J gene TRBJ1-2, with D perhaps TRBD1 (5 bases). Trimming removed 1 base at V and 7 bases at J, with 13 bases between. This CDR3 contains 14 residues. In germline, CDR1 is MGHDK, CDR2 SYGVNS. The CDR3 sequence: CASSESGRDRGYTF. The DNA for the CDR3 is TGTGCCAGCAGTGAATCTGGCAGGGATCGTGGCTACACCTTC.

This clone was seen a single time. The V gene is TRBV7-2, the J gene TRBJ2-1; D not certain. The germline gives CDR1 SGHTA, CDR2 FQGNSA. V gave up 1 base and J gave up 10 bases, with 8 bases separating them. The CDR3 length is 12 residues. For the CDR3, the DNA is TGTGCCAGCAGCTTAGGATCGGTGGAGCAGTTCTTC. This gives the protein CASSLGSVEQFF.

The V gene is TRBV9, the J gene TRBJ2-7; TRBD2 matches at 8 bases. V shed 4 bases and J 7 bases; nucleotides not matched to a gene: 7. Germline V gives CDR1 SGDLS, CDR2 YYNGEE. CDR3 length equals 13 residues. The CDR3 here is CASSLSGAGEQYF. CDR3 coding DNA: TGTGCCAGCAGCCTTAGCGGGGCGGGTGAGCAGTACTTC.

This chain uses TRBV28 with TRBJ2-2; 8 bases are shared with TRBD2. With V trimmed by 9 bases and J by 3 bases, 6 bases remained unmatched. The CDR3 runs to 14 residues. From germline, CDR1 is MDHEN and CDR2 SYDVKM. CDR3 DNA: TGTGCCAGTAAGCTAGCGGGTGACACCGGGGAGCTGTTTTTT. This encodes CASKLAGDTGELFF.

The chain couples TRBV19 to TRBJ2-7, with 8 nucleotides matching TRBD2. The CDR3 runs 14 residues. Germline CDR1 LNHDA, CDR2 SQIVND (reference sequence). V lost 5 bases, J lost 0 bases, and 3 bases stayed unmatched. The CDR3 DNA reads TGTGCCAGTAGTCTTAGCGGGACCTCCTACGAGCAGTACTTC. It specifies CASSLSGTSYEQYF.

The chain links TRBV5-6 to TRBJ2-1, with a possible D match to TRBD2 (6 bases). CDR1 and CDR2 (germline): SGHDT, YYEEEE. The ends were cut back, 0 bases at V and 8 bases at J, with 6 bases in the middle. The CDR3 spans 12 residues. The CDR3 nucleotides are TGTGCCAGCAGCTTGGGGAGGGATGAGCAGTTCTTC. Translation gives CASSLGRDEQFF. The full variable domain, with the rest looked up from reference TRBV5-6 and TRBJ2-1, is DAGVTQSPTHLIKTRGQQVTLRCSPKSGHDTVSWYQQALGQGPQFIFQYYEEEERQRGNFPDRFSGHQFPNYSSELNVNALLLGDSALYLCASSLGRDEQFFGPGTRLTVL.

Concerning this clone itself: The same CDR3 is also encoded by other DNA sequences in this sample. This chain connects TRBV28 to TRBJ1-5; 9 positions agree with TRBD1. Per germline, CDR1 MDHEN and CDR2 SYDVKM. Trimming cost V 5 bases and J 5 bases; bases outside gene matches: 1. The CDR3 is 13 amino acids. The CDR3: CASSGTGHQPQHF. In DNA form, the CDR3 reads TGTGCCAGCAGTGGGACAGGGCATCAGCCCCAGCATTTT.

For this clone: This sample also contains other DNA sequences that code for the same CDR3. The chain links TRBV7-9 to TRBJ2-7; 7 nucleotides line up with TRBD1. The V segment lost 2 bases and the J segment 2 bases; nucleotides outside the gene matches: 3. The CDR3 extends over 14 amino acids. Germline CDR1 SEHNR, CDR2 FQNEAQ (reference sequence). The CDR3 bases are TGTGCCAGCAGCTTAAGACAGGGAGCCTACGAGCAGTACTTC. The encoded protein is CASSLRQGAYEQYF.

V gene TRBV19 combines with J gene TRBJ2-3; D is undetermined. V was shortened by 4 bases and J by 0 bases, with 5 bases between the two germline ends. The CDR3 has 13 amino acids. The germline V gene encodes CDR1 LNHDA and CDR2 SQIVND (reference sequence). CDR3 nucleotide sequence: TGTGCCAGTAGTAAAATCAGCACAGATACGCAGTATTTT. It yields the protein CASSKISTDTQYF. The entire variable domain, with the rest obtained from reference TRBV19 and TRBJ2-3, is as follows: DGGITQSPKYLFRKEGQNVTLSCEQNLNHDAMYWYRQDPGQGLRLIYYSQIVNDFQKGDIAEGYSVSREKKESFPLTVTSAQKNPTAFYLCASSKISTDTQYFGPGTRLTVL.

The rearrangement links TRBV27 to TRBJ1-2; D gene ambiguous. The V end lost 3 bases, the J end lost 6 bases, and 20 bases lay between the germline ends. The germline gives CDR1 MNHEY, CDR2 SMNVEV (reference sequence). There are 16 residues in the CDR3. The CDR3 is CASSFWGPLATDGYTF. The CDR3 DNA reads as TGTGCCAGCAGTTTTTGGGGTCCGTTAGCGACCGATGGCTACACCTTC.

The CDR3 nucleotides read TGTGCCAGCAGAGGCGGGAGGGCCTACAATGAGCAGTTCTTC. Residues: CASRGGRAYNEQFF. The chain has TRBV27 and TRBJ2-1; TRBD2 matches 9 bases. Germline loops: CDR1 MNHEY, CDR2 SMNVEV (reference sequence). The CDR3 runs to 14 residues. V was clipped by 6 bases and J by 2 bases; unmatched bases: 2.

V gene TRBV5-6 combines with J gene TRBJ1-2; no definite D call. This CDR3 spans 15 amino acids. Trimming took off 1 base at V and 2 bases at J, with 12 bases between the two ends. The germline V gene has CDR1 SGHDT and CDR2 YYEEEE. The CDR3 region has the DNA TGTGCCAGCAGCTTGCTTAACACGATAAACTATGGCTACACCTTC. Translating it yields CASSLLNTINYGYTF.

The chain has TRBV7-8 and TRBJ2-1; D possibly matches TRBD1 or TRBD2 (5 bases each). V lost 2 bases to trimming and J lost 2 bases, with 10 bases between them. The CDR3 covers 15 residues. CDR1 is SGHVS and CDR2 is FQNEAQ in the germline V gene. CDR3 sequence: CASSLQGSAYNEQFF. For the CDR3, the DNA is TGTGCCAGCAGCTTACAGGGTAGCGCCTACAATGAGCAGTTCTTC.